These 16 T cell receptor beta chains originate from one sample sequenced in a study of blood T cell repertoires in COVID-19. Sequenced by immunoSEQ multiplex PCR; TCRdb stores in-frame clones only, minus some. The repertoire holds more than 250,000 clones, with more than 85% as singletons. Sequencing was carried out using PBMCs or T cells enriched from blood (not recorded which). These receptors were taken from a woman aged 30 to 39 who had recovered from COVID-19.

The chain carries TRBV5-1 and TRBJ2-1; possible D gene TRBD1, 5 bases. Between the trimmed V and J ends, which lost 0 bases and 4 bases, there was a span of 11 bases. CDR1 and CDR2 (germline): SGHRS, YFSETQ. The CDR3 runs to 15 residues. The CDR3 bases are TGCGCCAGCAGCTTGGTCCAGGGCCTATACAATGAGCAGTTCTTC. Protein: CASSLVQGLYNEQFF.

A single count supports this clone. This chain joins TRBV6-5 and TRBJ1-1; tentative D call: TRBD1 (6 bases). CDR1 and CDR2 (germline): MNHEY, SVGAGI. Trimming removed 6 bases at V and 4 bases at J, with 9 bases between. The CDR3 has 12 amino acids. The CDR3 spells CASRGAFTEAFF. The CDR3 nucleotides read TGTGCCAGCAGGGGGGCTTTCACTGAAGCTTTCTTT.

A remark on this clone: The junction shows a germline mismatch at one end, possibly a read error. This rearrangement joins TRBV7-7 to TRBJ2-2; 7 nucleotides line up with TRBD2. The CDR3 is 15 amino acids. CDR1 and CDR2 (germline): SSHAT, FNYEAQ (reference sequence). The CDR3 protein is CASSFGGRNTGELFF. CDR3 nucleotide sequence: TGTGCTAGCAGCTTTGGCGGGAGGAACACCGGGGAGCTGTTTTTT.

This chain uses TRBV6-6 with TRBJ1-5; D is uncertain. This CDR3 spans 16 amino acids. The germline gives CDR1 MNHNY, CDR2 SVGAGI (reference sequence). The germline V and J ends were trimmed by 6 bases and 6 bases, with 21 bases remaining between them. The CDR3 region is CASSRSSFPEAQPQHF. The CDR3 DNA is TGTGCCAGCAGCCGTAGCAGTTTCCCTGAGGCTCAGCCCCAGCATTTT.

This chain connects TRBV5-1 to TRBJ1-6; 7 nucleotides align to TRBD1. The junction had 11 bases not matched to a gene; V was cut back by 3 bases and J by 11 bases. This CDR3 comprises 15 residues. Germline lookup yields CDR1 SGHRS and CDR2 YFSETQ. In DNA, the CDR3 is TGCGCCAGCAGCTCGACAGGGCCAGGTGGGCCACCCCTCCACTTT. It codes for CASSSTGPGGPPLHF.

The V gene is TRBV5-4, the J gene TRBJ1-3, with 9 nucleotides matching TRBD1. J gave up 2 bases and V 4 bases, and 1 base lay outside the gene matches. Germline V gene sequence: CDR1 SGHNT, CDR2 YYREEE (reference sequence). CDR3 length: 14 amino acids. The CDR3 bases are TGTGCCAGCAGCCGACAGGGGGCTGGAAACACCATATATTTT. Its protein is CASSRQGAGNTIYF.

V is TRBV5-1 and J is TRBJ2-5; perhaps TRBD2 as D (6 bases). This CDR3 contains 14 residues. Germline CDR1 is SGHRS and CDR2 is YFSETQ. V was clipped by 1 base and J by 5 bases, with 12 bases between them. CDR3 DNA sequence: TGCGCCAGCAGCTTGTTGGGGGGACTGGAGACCCAGTACTTC. This codes for CASSLLGGLETQYF.

V is TRBV28 and J is TRBJ1-3; D gene uncertain. Germline values: CDR1 MDHEN, CDR2 SYDVKM. The length of the CDR3 is 15 residues. V lost 5 bases and J lost 0, with 11 bases in between. The CDR3 loop is CASSRDSFSGNTIYF. CDR3 nucleotide sequence: TGTGCCAGCAGTCGTGACTCTTTCTCTGGAAACACCATATATTTT.

This chain links TRBV3-1 (or the pseudogene TRBV3-2) with TRBJ1-2, with D unresolved. The V gene lost 0 bases and the J gene lost 8 bases, with 10 bases spanning the gap. Germline CDR1 is LGHDT and CDR2 is YNNKEL (reference sequence). This CDR3 has 13 amino acids. This chain's CDR3 is CASSQDGGRGYTF. DNA for the CDR3: TGTGCCAGCAGCCAAGACGGCGGGAGAGGCTACACCTTC.

The chain carries TRBV2 and TRBJ2-1; 11 bases are a match to TRBD2. The CDR3 loop spans 14 amino acids. With 6 bases clipped from V and 6 bases from J, the junction kept 4 bases outside the gene matches. Germline V gene lookup returns CDR1 SNHLY and CDR2 FYNNEI. CDR3 in DNA: TGTGCCAGCAGGGGGGGACTAGCGGCCAATGAGCAGTTCTTC. Protein sequence: CASRGGLAANEQFF.

The chain uses TRBV27 and TRBJ1-5, with a weak D call TRBD1 (6 bases). Looked up from germline, CDR1 is MNHEY and CDR2 is SMNVEV (reference sequence). Deletions cut 2 bases from V and 9 bases from J, with 17 bases between. The CDR3 extends over 15 amino acids. The CDR3 protein is CASSLQGRGRLPQHF. The CDR3 DNA reads TGTGCCAGCAGTTTACAAGGCAGGGGACGTTTGCCCCAGCATTTT.

Here the CDR3 reads CASSLSGQPSSGNTIYF. CDR3 bases: TGTGCCAGCAGTTTATCTGGACAGCCCAGCTCTGGAAACACCATATATTTT. The V and J genes are TRBV28 and TRBJ1-3; D is possibly TRBD1 (6 bases). With 1 base removed from V and 0 bases from J, the gap between germline ends came to 13 bases. This CDR3 is 17 amino acids long. The V gene's germline CDR1 is MDHEN and CDR2 SYDVKM.

The V and J genes are TRBV6-2 or TRBV6-3 and TRBJ2-2; D is possibly TRBD2 (5 bases). The V end was cut by 0 bases, the J end by 5 bases, with 7 bases between. Germline V gives CDR1 MNHEY, CDR2 SVGEGT. This CDR3 comprises 14 residues. CDR3: CASSYSPGTGELFF. The CDR3 bases are TGTGCCAGCAGTTACTCGCCGGGGACCGGGGAGCTGTTTTTT.

J is TRBJ2-1 and V is TRBV7-9, with 9 nucleotides matching TRBD1. After removal of 6 bases from V and 9 bases from J, the junction contained 15 bases not matched to a gene. CDR3 length equals 16 residues. Germline CDR1 and CDR2: SEHNR and FQNEAQ (reference sequence). CDR3 region: CASSSLRDRVILEQFF. For the CDR3, the DNA is TGTGCCAGCAGTTCTCTTCGGGACAGGGTCATACTTGAGCAGTTCTTC. Full variable domain (missing parts from reference TRBV7-9 and TRBJ2-1): DTGVSQNPRHKITKRGQNVTFRCDPISEHNRLYWYRQTLGQGPEFLTYFQNEAQLEKSRLLSDRFSAERPKGSFSTLEIQRTEQGDSAMYLCASSSLRDRVILEQFFGPGTRLTVL.

The chain carries TRBV10-3 and TRBJ1-2; 10 nucleotides line up with TRBD1. This CDR3 contains 13 residues. The ends lost 9 bases at V and 6 bases at J; junction bases unmatched: 7. Germline lookup yields CDR1 ENHRY and CDR2 SYGVKD. CDR3 protein: CAIGQGEFDGYTF. The CDR3 DNA sequence: TGTGCCATTGGACAGGGGGAATTTGATGGCTACACCTTC.

This rearrangement joins TRBV5-1 to TRBJ2-3, with TRBD1 matching 7 bases. The length of the CDR3 is 18 residues. CDR1 is SGHRS, CDR2 YFSETQ, per germline. With 0 bases clipped from V and 2 bases from J, the junction kept 12 bases outside the gene matches. The CDR3 loop reads CASSLALQRGLVTDTQYF. The CDR3 DNA is TGCGCCAGCAGCTTGGCTCTCCAAAGGGGGCTGGTCACAGATACGCAGTATTTT.